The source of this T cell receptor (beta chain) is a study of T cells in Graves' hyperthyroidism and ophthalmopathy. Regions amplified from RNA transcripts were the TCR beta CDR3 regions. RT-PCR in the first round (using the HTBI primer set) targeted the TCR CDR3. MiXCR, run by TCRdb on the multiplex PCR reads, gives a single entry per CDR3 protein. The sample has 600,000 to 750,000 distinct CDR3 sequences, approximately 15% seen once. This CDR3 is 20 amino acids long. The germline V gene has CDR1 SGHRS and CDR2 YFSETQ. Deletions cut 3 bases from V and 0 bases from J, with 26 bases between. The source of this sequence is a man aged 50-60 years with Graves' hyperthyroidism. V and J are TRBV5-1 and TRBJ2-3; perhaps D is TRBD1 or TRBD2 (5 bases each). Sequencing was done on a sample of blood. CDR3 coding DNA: TGCGCCAGCAGCTACAGGACCTGGGAGAGAACAACCCTCAGCACAGATACGCAGTATTTT. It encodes CASSYRTWERTTLSTDTQYF. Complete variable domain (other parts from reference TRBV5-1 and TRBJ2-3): KAGVTQTPRYLIKTRGQQVTLSCSPISGHRSVSWYQQTPGQGLQFLFEYFSETQRNKGNFPGRFSGRQFSNSRSEMNVSTLELGDSALYLCASSYRTWERTTLSTDTQYFGPGTRLTVL.